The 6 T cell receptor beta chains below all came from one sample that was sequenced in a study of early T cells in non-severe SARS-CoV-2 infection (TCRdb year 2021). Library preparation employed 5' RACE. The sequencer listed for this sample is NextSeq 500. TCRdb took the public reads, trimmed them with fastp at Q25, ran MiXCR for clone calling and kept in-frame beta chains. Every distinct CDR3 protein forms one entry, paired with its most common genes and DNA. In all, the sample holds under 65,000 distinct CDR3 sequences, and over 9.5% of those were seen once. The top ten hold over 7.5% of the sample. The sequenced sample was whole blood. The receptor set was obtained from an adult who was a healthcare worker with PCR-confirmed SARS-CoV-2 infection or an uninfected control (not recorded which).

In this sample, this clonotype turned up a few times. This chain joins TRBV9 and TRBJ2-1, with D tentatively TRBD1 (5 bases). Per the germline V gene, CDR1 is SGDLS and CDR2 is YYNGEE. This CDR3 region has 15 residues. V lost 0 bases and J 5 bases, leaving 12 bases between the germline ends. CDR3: CASSVEGQADNEQFF. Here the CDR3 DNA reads TGTGCCAGCAGCGTAGAGGGGCAGGCGGACAATGAGCAGTTCTTC. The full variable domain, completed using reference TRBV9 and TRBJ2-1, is DSGVTQTPKHLITATGQRVTLRCSPRSGDLSVYWYQQSLDQGLQFLIQYYNGEERAKGNILERFSAQQFPDLHSELNLSSLELGDSALYFCASSVEGQADNEQFFGPGTRLTVL.

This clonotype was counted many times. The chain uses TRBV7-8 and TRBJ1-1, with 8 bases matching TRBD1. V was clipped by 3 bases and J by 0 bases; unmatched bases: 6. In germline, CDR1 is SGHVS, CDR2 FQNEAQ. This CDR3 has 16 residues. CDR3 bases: TGTGCCAGCAGCTTGACAGGGGCCATCATGAACACTGAAGCTTTCTTT. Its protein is CASSLTGAIMNTEAFF.

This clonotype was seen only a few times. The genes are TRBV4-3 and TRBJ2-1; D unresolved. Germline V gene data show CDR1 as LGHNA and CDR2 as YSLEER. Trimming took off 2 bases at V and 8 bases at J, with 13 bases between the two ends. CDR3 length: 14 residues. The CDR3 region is CASSQWGSWDEQFF. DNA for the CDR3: TGCGCCAGCAGCCAATGGGGAAGCTGGGATGAGCAGTTCTTC.

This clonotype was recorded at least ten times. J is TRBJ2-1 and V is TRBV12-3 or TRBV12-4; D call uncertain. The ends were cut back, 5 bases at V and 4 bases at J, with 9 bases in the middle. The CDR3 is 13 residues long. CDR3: CASSPGPYNEQFF. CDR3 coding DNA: TGTGCCAGCAGTCCAGGTCCGTACAATGAGCAGTTCTTC.

The CDR3 region is CASSRGTYEQYF. DNA for the CDR3: TGCGCCAGCAGCCGGGGGACGTACGAGCAGTACTTC. The chain employs TRBV5-1 and TRBJ2-7, with D possibly TRBD2 on 6 matching bases. This CDR3 is built from 12 residues. The V gene's germline CDR1 is SGHRS and CDR2 YFSETQ. V lost 4 bases to trimming and J lost 4 bases, with 9 bases between them.

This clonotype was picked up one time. CDR3 sequence: CASRQGTEEQYF. The DNA for the CDR3 is TGTGCCAGTAGACAGGGAACGGAAGAGCAGTACTTC. The chain uses TRBV28 and TRBJ2-7, with 7 nucleotides matching TRBD1. The length of the CDR3 is 12 residues. CDR1 and CDR2 (germline): MDHEN, SYDVKM. J lost 7 bases, V lost 9 bases, and 9 bases had no gene match.